These 27 T cell receptor beta chains share one sample of origin, sequenced in a study of blood T cell repertoires in COVID-19. Some clones are missing from TCRdb's copy, which holds only in-frame ones; the method was immunoSEQ multiplex PCR. Among around 160,000 clones listed, more than 80% were seen once. The specimen sequenced was peripheral blood. These receptors all stem from a man younger than 35 with COVID-19, enrolled during active disease.

The chain joins TRBV28 to TRBJ2-5, with 11 nucleotides matching TRBD1. The length of the CDR3 is 16 residues. Losses at the gene ends were 2 bases for V and 4 bases for J; bases not matched to a gene: 6. The germline CDR1 and CDR2 sequences are MDHEN and SYDVKM. In DNA form, the CDR3 reads TGTGCCAGCAGTTTACCCGGACAGGGGGCATTAGAGACCCAGTACTTC. This translates into CASSLPGQGALETQYF.

This clone was picked up a small number of times. This specimen includes other DNA sequences encoding the same CDR3. The chain carries TRBV9 and TRBJ2-2; TRBD1 agrees at 7 bases. The CDR3 sequence is 15 residues long. Germline lookup yields CDR1 SGDLS and CDR2 YYNGEE. The J segment lost 4 bases and the V segment lost 4 bases, leaving 7 bases of the junction unmatched. The CDR3 DNA reads TGTGCCAGCAGCCTAGGGACAGTCCCCACCGGGGAGCTGTTTTTT. Protein sequence: CASSLGTVPTGELFF.

This clone was counted ten times or more. The chain is built from TRBV2 and TRBJ2-7; 10 bases fit TRBD1. CDR1 is SNHLY and CDR2 is FYNNEI in the germline V gene. Trimming removed 4 bases from V and 6 bases from J; junction bases left unmatched: 9. CDR3 size: 15 residues. The CDR3 sequence: CASSGDLGQGTEQYF. Written as DNA, the CDR3 is TGTGCCAGCAGTGGGGACTTGGGACAGGGGACCGAGCAGTACTTC.

The chain uses TRBV5-5 and TRBJ1-5; a possible D gene is TRBD1 (6 bases). Germline assignment: CDR1 SGHKS and CDR2 YYEKEE (reference sequence). The length of the CDR3 is 15 residues. Trimming removed 0 bases from V and 0 bases from J, with 7 bases in between. The chain's CDR3 is CASSLGGHSNQPQHF. The CDR3 region has the DNA TGTGCCAGCAGCTTGGGGGGACATAGCAATCAGCCCCAGCATTTT.

V is TRBV28 and J is TRBJ2-5, with D possibly TRBD1 on 5 matching bases. The CDR3 is 18 amino acids. Germline V gives CDR1 MDHEN, CDR2 SYDVKM. V shed 6 bases and J shed 1 base, with 24 bases lying between them. CDR3 region: CASSSPSSSSGSQETQYF. CDR3 sequence (DNA): TGTGCCAGCAGCTCACCATCATCCTCATCAGGGTCCCAAGAGACCCAGTACTTC.

J is TRBJ2-1 and V is TRBV30, with D perhaps matching TRBD1 (6 bases). The V end was cut by 5 bases, the J end by 10 bases, with 21 bases between. Germline V lookup: CDR1 GTSNPN, CDR2 SVGIG (reference sequence). The CDR3 has 14 residues. CDR3: CAWEPGHRPREQFF. CDR3 DNA: TGTGCCTGGGAACCGGGACATCGACCCAGGGAGCAGTTCTTC.

The chain has TRBV4-1 and TRBJ2-7, with TRBD2 as a possible D gene (5 bases). V lost 0 bases to trimming and J lost 4 bases, with 10 bases between them. CDR1 is MGHRA and CDR2 is YSYEKL in the germline V gene. There are 14 residues in the CDR3. CDR3 residues: CASSQELAPYEQYF. CDR3 DNA sequence: TGCGCCAGCAGCCAAGAGCTAGCCCCATACGAGCAGTACTTC.

V is TRBV27 and J is TRBJ2-4; D is uncertain. This CDR3 contains 13 residues. Germline loops: CDR1 MNHEY, CDR2 SMNVEV (reference sequence). V was cut by 5 bases and J by 0 bases, with 5 bases left in between. The CDR3 coding sequence is TGTGCCAGCAGTATTCTAGCCAAAAACATTCAGTACTTC. Translating gives CASSILAKNIQYF.

This clone was seen a handful of times. This chain links TRBV30 with TRBJ2-1; 16 bases are shared with TRBD2. This CDR3 has 15 residues. The V segment lost 2 bases and the J segment 13 bases; nucleotides outside the gene matches: 8. CDR1 is GTSNPN and CDR2 is SVGIG in the germline V gene (reference sequence). CDR3: CAWSRLGTSGREQFF. The CDR3 DNA follows: TGTGCCTGGAGTCGATTAGGGACTAGCGGGAGGGAACAGTTCTTC.

The chain is built from TRBV6-5 and TRBJ2-2, with 7 bases matching TRBD1. Germline CDR1 is MNHEY and CDR2 is SVGAGI. Unmatched junction bases numbered 6, after V lost 6 bases and J lost 5 bases. This CDR3 region has 14 residues. In nucleotides, the CDR3 is TGTGCCAGCAGACAAAACAGGGGAACCGGGGAGCTGTTTTTT. Protein product: CASRQNRGTGELFF.

The V gene is TRBV5-4, the J gene TRBJ2-7, with 10 bases lining up with TRBD2. The CDR3 runs 14 residues. Germline trimming cut 3 bases from V and 2 bases from J; bases unmatched to any gene: 2. CDR1 SGHNT and CDR2 YYREEE come from the germline V gene (reference sequence). CDR3 residues: CASSSGLAPYEQYF. The CDR3 DNA follows: TGTGCCAGCAGCTCGGGACTAGCGCCCTACGAGCAGTACTTC. Filled out from reference TRBV5-4 and TRBJ2-7, the complete variable domain reads ETGVTQSPTHLIKTRGQQVTLRCSSQSGHNTVSWYQQALGQGPQFIFQYYREEENGRGNFPPRFSGLQFPNYSSELNVNALELDDSALYLCASSSGLAPYEQYFGPGTRLTVT.

V and J are TRBV11-2 and TRBJ1-1, with 7 bases matching TRBD1. The CDR3 contains 14 residues. Looked up from germline, CDR1 is SGHAT and CDR2 is FQNNGV. The V gene end was trimmed by 1 base and the J gene end by 4 bases; junction bases not matched to a gene: 3. CDR3 sequence: CASSLVAGGTEAFF. CDR3 DNA sequence: TGTGCCAGCAGCTTAGTTGCAGGGGGCACTGAAGCTTTCTTT. Variable domain in full (rest from reference TRBV11-2 and TRBJ1-1): EAGVAQSPRYKIIEKRQSVAFWCNPISGHATLYWYQQILGQGPKLLIQFQNNGVVDDSQLPKDRFSAERLKGVDSTLKIQPAKLEDSAVYLCASSLVAGGTEAFFGQGTRLTVV.

This clone was counted only a few times. This sequence joins TRBV15 and TRBJ2-1; TRBD2 matches 7 bases. Per germline, CDR1 LNHNV and CDR2 YYDKDF (reference sequence). Unmatched junction bases numbered 9, after V lost 1 base and J lost 6 bases. The CDR3 covers 16 residues. CDR3 sequence: CATSRGLGERGNEQFF. For the CDR3, the DNA is TGTGCCACCAGCAGAGGACTTGGGGAGCGGGGCAATGAGCAGTTCTTC.

This chain connects TRBV27 to TRBJ2-1; TRBD1 matches at 9 bases. After removal of 4 bases from V and 7 bases from J, the junction contained 8 bases not matched to a gene. This CDR3 is 15 amino acids long. Germline V CDR1 and CDR2: MNHEY, SMNVEV (reference sequence). The CDR3, as DNA: TGTGCCAGCAGTTCCCGGACAGGGGTGGGGAATGAGCAGTTCTTC. Its protein product is CASSSRTGVGNEQFF.

This clone was seen a single time. The chain recombines TRBV11-3 with TRBJ2-1; 12 bases match TRBD2. The CDR3 length is 15 residues. Per germline, CDR1 SGHNT and CDR2 YENEEA. The ends lost 1 base at V and 6 bases at J; junction bases unmatched: 1. CDR3 coding DNA: TGTGCCAGCAGCTTAGGGACTAGCGGGACCAATGAGCAGTTCTTC. Translating gives CASSLGTSGTNEQFF.

The V call is TRBV6-6, the J call TRBJ1-6; 8 bases are a match to TRBD1. The CDR3 is 20 residues long. The V gene end was trimmed by 6 bases and the J gene end by 0 bases; junction bases not matched to a gene: 16. The germline CDR1 and CDR2 sequences are MNHNY and SVGAGI (reference sequence). This CDR3 reads CASSYGQGSWFSSYNSPLHF. The DNA for the CDR3 is TGTGCCAGCAGCTATGGACAGGGCTCCTGGTTTAGCTCCTATAATTCACCCCTCCACTTT.

The chain recombines TRBV3-1 (or the pseudogene TRBV3-2) with TRBJ2-7, with 7 bases lining up with TRBD1. This CDR3 has 15 residues. Per the germline V gene, CDR1 is LGHDT and CDR2 is YNNKEL (reference sequence). V shed 3 bases and J 2 bases; nucleotides not matched to a gene: 7. The CDR3 sequence: CASSHPTGPPYEQYF. For the CDR3, the DNA is TGTGCCAGCAGCCACCCGACAGGGCCCCCCTACGAGCAGTACTTC.

V and J are TRBV5-4 and TRBJ2-5, with TRBD1 identical over 10 bases. Germline V lookup: CDR1 SGHNT, CDR2 YYREEE (reference sequence). This CDR3 spans 14 amino acids. V was pared by 6 bases and J by 5 bases, with 7 bases of the junction left unmatched. CDR3 sequence reads: CASKIDRGPETQYF. The CDR3 DNA is TGTGCCAGCAAGATCGACAGGGGGCCGGAGACCCAGTACTTC.

V is TRBV9 and J is TRBJ1-2; 7 bases are a match to TRBD1. Germline V gene lookup returns CDR1 SGDLS and CDR2 YYNGEE. This CDR3 has 17 residues. V gave up 3 bases and J gave up 0 bases; unmatched junction bases: 11. CDR3 amino acids: CASSGQGVHYSNYGYTF. CDR3 bases: TGTGCCAGCAGCGGACAGGGCGTGCATTATTCTAACTATGGCTACACCTTC.

The chain couples TRBV18 to TRBJ2-2; possibly TRBD2 for D (5 bases). Germline V gene lookup returns CDR1 KGHSH and CDR2 LQKENI. Trimming pared 4 bases from V and 4 bases from J, leaving 19 bases between. This CDR3 contains 17 residues. CDR3 residues: CASSQSPRGQSTGELFF. Written as DNA, the CDR3 is TGTGCCAGCTCACAAAGCCCCCGGGGTCAATCCACCGGGGAGCTGTTTTTT.

This sequence joins TRBV9 and TRBJ2-7; 8 bases line up with TRBD1. Per germline, CDR1 SGDLS and CDR2 YYNGEE. Trimming at V came to 7 bases and at J to 2 bases, leaving 8 bases not matched to a gene. The CDR3 runs 14 residues. CDR3 protein: CASSRGQAAYEQYF. CDR3 DNA: TGTGCCAGCTCCAGGGGGCAGGCGGCCTACGAGCAGTACTTC.

The chain couples TRBV27 to TRBJ2-6; D is unresolved. Germline CDR1 and CDR2: MNHEY and SMNVEV (reference sequence). This CDR3 contains 17 residues. V was trimmed by 5 bases and J by 0 bases, leaving 14 bases between them. In DNA, the CDR3 is TGTGCCAGCAGTCCCCTCGTTAAATTCTCTGGGGCCAACGTCCTGACTTTC. Its protein product is CASSPLVKFSGANVLTF. The full variable domain, with the rest looked up from reference TRBV27 and TRBJ2-6, is EAQVTQNPRYLITVTGKKLTVTCSQNMNHEYMSWYRQDPGLGLRQIYYSMNVEVTDKGDVPEGYKVSRKEKRNFPLILESPSPNQTSLYFCASSPLVKFSGANVLTFGAGSRLTVL.

The chain employs TRBV5-6 and TRBJ1-1; perhaps TRBD1 as D (6 bases). This CDR3 region has 13 residues. CDR1 is SGHDT and CDR2 is YYEEEE in the germline V gene. The V gene lost 0 bases and the J gene lost 5 bases, with 8 bases spanning the gap. The CDR3: CASSLGRGTEAFF. DNA of the CDR3: TGTGCCAGCAGCTTGGGCAGGGGAACTGAAGCTTTCTTT.

The gene calls are TRBV5-1 and TRBJ2-3; D might be TRBD2 (8 bases). The CDR3 runs 18 residues. Germline CDR1 reads SGHRS; CDR2 reads YFSETQ. The V gene lost 0 bases and the J gene lost 4 bases, with 21 bases spanning the gap. The CDR3 reads CASSLAGSVGRGPDTQYF. The CDR3 region has the DNA TGCGCCAGCAGCTTGGCGGGTTCTGTCGGGAGGGGGCCAGATACGCAGTATTTT. Full variable domain (outside the CDR3, taken from reference TRBV5-1 and TRBJ2-3): KAGVTQTPRYLIKTRGQQVTLSCSPISGHRSVSWYQQTPGQGLQFLFEYFSETQRNKGNFPGRFSGRQFSNSRSEMNVSTLELGDSALYLCASSLAGSVGRGPDTQYFGPGTRLTVL.

The chain has TRBV2 and TRBJ2-2; D unclear. Germline assignment: CDR1 SNHLY and CDR2 FYNNEI. The CDR3 length is 17 residues. Trimming shortened V by 2 bases and J by 1 base, and 14 bases separated the two germline ends. CDR3 residues: CASSEFRIGQNTGELFF. The CDR3 bases are TGTGCCAGCAGTGAATTCCGTATTGGGCAGAACACCGGGGAGCTGTTTTTT.

The rearrangement uses TRBV7-2 and TRBJ2-7; 12 bases fit TRBD2. Germline trimming cut 1 base from V and 7 bases from J; bases unmatched to any gene: 5. Germline V gene sequence: CDR1 SGHTA, CDR2 FQGNSA. The length of the CDR3 is 15 residues. The DNA for the CDR3 is TGTGCCAGCAGCTTAGGCCTAGCGGGAGGGGAAGAGCAGTACTTC. Amino acid sequence: CASSLGLAGGEEQYF.

The chain carries TRBV4-2 and TRBJ1-1; 8 nucleotides agree with TRBD1. V shed 4 bases, J shed 4 bases, and the junction held 11 bases outside the gene matches. CDR1 and CDR2 (germline): LGHNA, YNFKEQ. The CDR3 is 16 residues long. The CDR3 sequence is CASSLLPTGVVTEAFF. The CDR3 nucleotides read TGTGCCAGCAGCCTCCTACCGACAGGGGTGGTCACTGAAGCTTTCTTT.